This TCR beta chain came from a study of radiation and T cells in renal cell carcinoma. In the study overall: Nephrectomy followed 15 Gy stereotactic body radiation by 4 weeks.

The V and J ends lost 5 bases and 5 bases, in that order; junction bases with no gene match: 6. CDR3 length: 15 amino acids. Germline CDR1 is WSHSY and CDR2 is SAAADI. Time point given: blood 2 weeks post-SBRT. Treatment noted: 15 Gy SBRT to primary tumor, nephrectomy 4 weeks later. Serial blood draws occurred at baseline and 2 and 4 weeks post-SBRT. Clones were read by immunoSEQ multiplex PCR, and TCRdb kept only the in-frame ones, dropping some. The top ten clones hold 5.5% to 7.5% of a sample with 60,000 to 80,000 clones, roughly 87% of them seen once. The rearrangement links TRBV10-2 to TRBJ2-2, with TRBD1 matching 9 bases. This receptor was taken from a man in his 60s with renal cell carcinoma. The starting material was blood, obtained from a patient whose treatment included radiotherapy and nephrectomy. CDR3 residues: CASSTAGTGTGELFF. In DNA, the CDR3 is TGCGCCAGCAGTACCGCCGGGACAGGGACCGGGGAGCTGTTTTTT.